These T cell receptor beta chains were read from a single sample in a study of blood T cell repertoires in COVID-19. Data came from immunoSEQ multiplex PCR; TCRdb stores just in-frame clones and leaves some out. The sample yields about 250,000 clones, 70% to 90% seen once. The sequencing sample was made of PBMCs or T cells enriched from blood (not recorded which). The receptors were gathered from a woman in her forties or fifties with acute COVID-19. Each CDR3 is given with its conserved first and last residue. Fields, in order: V gene, J gene, clone size, D gene, CDR3 DNA, CDR3 protein. The D gene is left open where the match is weak. Clone size is given for some rows only: seen once, a few or many times, or a class if the clone is expanded.

V: TRBV10-3
J: TRBJ1-1
size: -
D: -
DNA: TGTGCCATCAGTGGATACACCGACAACCACCCTGAAGCTTTCTTT
CDR3: CAISGYTDNHPEAFF

V: TRBV6-5
J: TRBJ1-2
size: -
D: -
DNA: TGTGCCAGCAGGTGGTCCAGGGCCTCCCATGGCTACACCTTC
CDR3: CASRWSRASHGYTF

V: TRBV30
J: TRBJ1-1
size: once
D: TRBD1
DNA: TGTGCCTGGAGGATTCAGGGGGCGAACACTGAAGCTTTCTTT
CDR3: CAWRIQGANTEAFF

V: TRBV5-1
J: TRBJ2-1
size: -
D: TRBD2
DNA: TGCGCCAGCAGCCAAAACAGCGGGGGGGCCGATGAGCAGTTCTTC
CDR3: CASSQNSGGADEQFF

V: TRBV12-1
J: TRBJ1-2
size: -
D: -
DNA: TGTGCCAGCTTTCCCCCCGCGATGGGGGCGGAAGGCTACACCTTC
CDR3: CASFPPAMGAEGYTF

V: TRBV2
J: TRBJ1-5
size: few
D: -
DNA: TGTGCCAGCACAACAGGGTTTGGGCATAGCAATCAGCCCCAGCATTTT
CDR3: CASTTGFGHSNQPQHF

V: TRBV7-2
J: TRBJ1-1
size: -
D: TRBD1
DNA: TGTGCCAGCAGCCACGGACAGGGACAAACTGAAGCTTTCTTT
CDR3: CASSHGQGQTEAFF

V: TRBV5-4
J: TRBJ1-2
size: -
D: -
DNA: TGTGCCAGCAGCCCCGGAGGAGGATTTAACTATGGCTACACCTTC
CDR3: CASSPGGGFNYGYTF

V: TRBV30
J: TRBJ2-3
size: few
D: -
DNA: TGTGCCTGGAGTGGACAGACTCCCTTTAGCACAGATACGCAGTATTTT
CDR3: CAWSGQTPFSTDTQYF

V: TRBV18
J: TRBJ2-7
size: once
D: TRBD1
DNA: TGTGCCAGCTCACAGGACAGGGTGACGGGCGAGCAGTACTTC
CDR3: CASSQDRVTGEQYF

V: TRBV5-1
J: TRBJ2-2
size: -
D: TRBD1
DNA: TGCGCCAGCAGCTCGCCCGGGACAGGGGGCACCGGGGAGCTGTTTTTT
CDR3: CASSSPGTGGTGELFF

V: TRBV18
J: TRBJ1-1
size: -
D: TRBD1
DNA: TGTGCCAGCTCACCATCCGACAGGGGGCTGACTGAAGCTTTCTTT
CDR3: CASSPSDRGLTEAFF

V: TRBV3-1/TRBV3-2
J: TRBJ2-5
size: -
D: -
DNA: TGTGCCAGCAGCCAAGAGGCGAGCGGGCGGCAAGAGACCCAGTACTTC
CDR3: CASSQEASGRQETQYF

V: TRBV19
J: TRBJ1-5
size: -
D: -
DNA: TGTGCCAGTAGTAATCTCCGCAATCAGCCCCAGCATTTT
CDR3: CASSNLRNQPQHF

V: TRBV7-9
J: TRBJ1-6
size: -
D: -
DNA: TGTGCCAGCAGCCATCAGGGAAATAATTCACCCCTCCACTTT
CDR3: CASSHQGNNSPLHF

V: TRBV6-5
J: TRBJ1-2
size: once
D: -
DNA: TGTGCCAGCAGTTACACAGGACGTATAGGTGGCTACACCTTC
CDR3: CASSYTGRIGGYTF

V: TRBV2
J: TRBJ2-6
size: -
D: TRBD1
DNA: TGTGCCAGCAGTCTAACCGGGACAGGAAACTCTGGGGCCAACGTCCTGACTTTC
CDR3: CASSLTGTGNSGANVLTF

V: TRBV19
J: TRBJ1-6
size: -
D: -
DNA: TGTGCCAGTAGTCCTACAGGGAGTTCACCCCTCCACTTT
CDR3: CASSPTGSSPLHF

V: TRBV7-2
J: TRBJ1-1
size: -
D: TRBD1
DNA: TGTGCCAGCAGCTGGACAGGGCTGGGCACTGAAGCTTTCTTT
CDR3: CASSWTGLGTEAFF

V: TRBV6-2/TRBV6-3
J: TRBJ1-2
size: few
D: TRBD1
DNA: TGTGCCAGCAGTTTGACAGGGCAAATCTATGGCTACACCTTC
CDR3: CASSLTGQIYGYTF

V: TRBV5-1
J: TRBJ1-2
size: -
D: TRBD1
DNA: TGCGCCAGCAGCCCTATATCGGGACAGGTCAACTATGGCTACACCTTC
CDR3: CASSPISGQVNYGYTF

V: TRBV7-8
J: TRBJ1-1
size: -
D: -
DNA: TGTGCCAGCAGCTGGGGGGTAGCAGGGAACACTGAAGCTTTCTTT
CDR3: CASSWGVAGNTEAFF